The rows below give T cell receptor beta chains drawn from one sample of a study of brain metastases from non-small cell lung cancer. The data were produced by immunoSEQ multiplex PCR, yet TCRdb's version contains in-frame clones alone and is incomplete. The table records almost 4,500 clones, about 88% of them present only once. Material for sequencing was tumor-adjacent normal tissue. These receptors were obtained from a donor at least 40 years old with non-small cell lung cancer. Both conserved end residues are part of each CDR3. Each record gives: clone size, V gene, D gene, J gene, CDR3 DNA, CDR3 protein. The D gene is left open where the match is weak. Size is omitted from some rows. Given values are once, few, many or a class for expanded clones.

size: .; V: TRBV2; D: TRBD1; J: TRBJ2-4; DNA: TGTGCCAGCAGTGTAAACAGGGGGATTGGAGGAAACATTCAGTACTTC; CDR3: CASSVNRGIGGNIQYF
size: .; V: TRBV4-3; D: .; J: TRBJ2-2; DNA: TGCGCCAGCAGCCACCGCGCCAACGGGGAGCTGTTTTTT; CDR3: CASSHRANGELFF
size: .; V: TRBV7-3; D: TRBD1; J: TRBJ1-1; DNA: TGTGCCAGCAGCTCTGGGACAGGGGCCGAAGCTTTCTTT; CDR3: CASSSGTGAEAFF
size: .; V: TRBV9; D: .; J: TRBJ1-2; DNA: TGTGCCAGCAGCGTAGGGACAGTAGGTAACTATGGCTACACCTTC; CDR3: CASSVGTVGNYGYTF
size: .; V: TRBV18; D: .; J: TRBJ1-3; DNA: TGTGCCAGCTCTACGGGGCCCTCTGGAAACACCATATATTTT; CDR3: CASSTGPSGNTIYF
size: .; V: TRBV24-1; D: TRBD1; J: TRBJ1-2; DNA: TGTGCCACCAGTGACTTAGACAGGGGGAGGTATGGCTACACCTTC; CDR3: CATSDLDRGRYGYTF
size: .; V: TRBV27; D: .; J: TRBJ2-3; DNA: TGTGCCAGCACCGAGGGTCCAGACACAGATACGCAGTATTTT; CDR3: CASTEGPDTDTQYF
size: .; V: TRBV9; D: TRBD1; J: TRBJ1-6; DNA: TGTGCCAGCAGCGCAGGACAGGGGGTGAATTCACCCCTCCACTTT; CDR3: CASSAGQGVNSPLHF
size: large; V: TRBV15; D: .; J: TRBJ2-4; DNA: TGTGCCACCAGCAGGTCAGGGTATACCAAAAACATTCAGTACTTC; CDR3: CATSRSGYTKNIQYF
size: once; V: TRBV2; D: .; J: TRBJ1-3; DNA: TGTGCCAGCAGTGAAGATCGAAACACCATATATTTT; CDR3: CASSEDRNTIYF
size: .; V: TRBV28; D: .; J: TRBJ2-2; DNA: TGTGCCAGCAGTCCCTCGGCCGGAGGGGCCGGGGAGCTGTTTTTT; CDR3: CASSPSAGGAGELFF
size: .; V: TRBV5-6; D: .; J: TRBJ2-7; DNA: TGTGCCAGCAGCGGGGAGGACAGCGATTACTCCTACGAGCAGTATTTC; CDR3: CASSGEDSDYSYEQYF
size: few; V: TRBV7-6; D: TRBD1; J: TRBJ2-7; DNA: TGTGCCAGCAGCTCGCCGGGACAGGGGGCTTACGAGCAGTACTTC; CDR3: CASSSPGQGAYEQYF
size: .; V: TRBV7-9; D: .; J: TRBJ2-7; DNA: TGTGCCAGCAGCGTACAGGGAAGCTCCTACGAGCAGTACTTC; CDR3: CASSVQGSSYEQYF
size: .; V: TRBV27; D: .; J: TRBJ2-7; DNA: TGTGCCAGCAGTTTTACGGCGGTCGTCTCCTACGAGCAGTACTTC; CDR3: CASSFTAVVSYEQYF
size: .; V: TRBV7-2; D: .; J: TRBJ2-5; DNA: TGTGCCAGCAGCTTAGTATTCAGGGGAGAGACCCAGTACTTC; CDR3: CASSLVFRGETQYF
size: .; V: TRBV7-6; D: .; J: TRBJ1-1; DNA: TGTGCCAGCAGCTTAGGGGGGGGGCGCTTAGCTGAAGCTTTCTTT; CDR3: CASSLGGGRLAEAFF
size: .; V: TRBV19; D: .; J: TRBJ1-6; DNA: TGTGCCAGTACCGGGAGGGGAGGTTATAATTCACCCCTCCACTTT; CDR3: CASTGRGGYNSPLHF
size: .; V: TRBV1; D: .; J: TRBJ2-7; DNA: TGCACCAGCAGCTCCCGGGACAGGGGCTCCTACGAGCAGTACTTC; CDR3: CTSSSRDRGSYEQYF
size: .; V: TRBV19; D: .; J: TRBJ1-1; DNA: TGTGCCAGTAGCGGACGACTGAACACTGAAGCTTTCTTT; CDR3: CASSGRLNTEAFF
size: .; V: TRBV24-1; D: .; J: TRBJ1-2; DNA: TGTGCCACCAGCTCTCCTAGGGACATGAAAGCAGGGGATGGCTACACCTTC; CDR3: CATSSPRDMKAGDGYTF
size: .; V: TRBV7-3; D: TRBD1; J: TRBJ1-4; DNA: TGTGCCAGCAGCTGTCGGACAGGGTTAGGTGAAAAACTGTTTTTT; CDR3: CASSCRTGLGEKLFF
size: .; V: TRBV10-3; D: .; J: TRBJ2-1; DNA: TGTGCCATTGGGGGTCCTCCTGCTCACAATGAGCAGTTCTTC; CDR3: CAIGGPPAHNEQFF
size: .; V: TRBV11-3; D: TRBD1; J: TRBJ2-1; DNA: TGTGCCAGCAGCCAGACAGGGGGACCCTACAATGAGCAGTTCTTC; CDR3: CASSQTGGPYNEQFF
size: .; V: TRBV5-1; D: TRBD2; J: TRBJ2-7; DNA: TGCGCCAGCAGCACTAGCGGGAGTTACGAGCAGTACTTC; CDR3: CASSTSGSYEQYF
size: few; V: TRBV5-1; D: TRBD1; J: TRBJ2-1; DNA: TGCGCCAGCAGCCTTGGGGAACAGGGGGCCCGGAATGAGCAGTTCTTC; CDR3: CASSLGEQGARNEQFF
size: few; V: TRBV7-2; D: .; J: TRBJ1-2; DNA: TGTGCCAGCAGCTTAGACCCAGGGAATGGCTACACCTTC; CDR3: CASSLDPGNGYTF
size: .; V: TRBV4-2; D: .; J: TRBJ2-5; DNA: TGTGCCAGCAGCCAAGACTCGTACCAAGAGACCCAGTACTTC; CDR3: CASSQDSYQETQYF
size: .; V: TRBV2; D: .; J: TRBJ1-5; DNA: TGTGCCAGCAGTGAAGGGTCCGGGACAAAGCATTTT; CDR3: CASSEGSGTKHF
size: few; V: TRBV29-1; D: .; J: TRBJ1-5; DNA: TGCAGCGTTCAGCGGGAAAATCAGCCCCAGCATTTT; CDR3: CSVQRENQPQHF
size: .; V: TRBV5-1; D: TRBD2; J: TRBJ2-2; DNA: TGCGCCAGCTGCCCCGGGACTAGCGGGAGGAACACCGGGGAGCTGTTTTTT; CDR3: CASCPGTSGRNTGELFF
size: .; V: TRBV7-3; D: TRBD1; J: TRBJ2-2; DNA: TGTGCCAGCAGCTTAGATGATGGACAGGTTTTCACCGGGGAGCTGTTTTTT; CDR3: CASSLDDGQVFTGELFF
size: .; V: TRBV6-1; D: TRBD1; J: TRBJ2-7; DNA: TGTGCCAGCAGTGAACTAGGACAGGGCCCCTACGAGCAGTACTTC; CDR3: CASSELGQGPYEQYF
size: few; V: TRBV29-1; D: TRBD2; J: TRBJ2-7; DNA: TGCAGCGTTGACGGGGCGGGGGGTTACGAGCAGTACTTC; CDR3: CSVDGAGGYEQYF
size: .; V: TRBV30; D: TRBD1; J: TRBJ1-1; DNA: TGTGCCTGGAGTCTGACAGGGGGCCTAGGTGCTGAAGCTTTCTTT; CDR3: CAWSLTGGLGAEAFF
size: .; V: TRBV6-5; D: TRBD1; J: TRBJ2-7; DNA: TGTGCCAGCAGACCCCCGGGACAGAACTCCGAGCAGTACTTC; CDR3: CASRPPGQNSEQYF
size: .; V: TRBV19; D: .; J: TRBJ1-1; DNA: TGTGCCAGTAGTGCGAAGAGGGGCACTGAAGCTTTCTTT; CDR3: CASSAKRGTEAFF
size: few; V: TRBV28; D: TRBD1; J: TRBJ1-4; DNA: TGTGCCAGCAGTTCCCCCGGGACAGGGTCGCAAAAACTGTTTTTT; CDR3: CASSSPGTGSQKLFF
size: .; V: TRBV25-1; D: .; J: TRBJ1-2; DNA: TGTGCCAGCAGTGAATGGGGCGGTTATGGCTACACCTTC; CDR3: CASSEWGGYGYTF
size: .; V: TRBV4-2; D: .; J: TRBJ2-1; DNA: TGTGCCAGGGGGCGGACGGGACTTTCCTACAATGAGCAGTTCTTC; CDR3: CARGRTGLSYNEQFF
size: .; V: TRBV12-5; D: .; J: TRBJ2-3; DNA: TGTGCTGGCCAGGGGGACTCCTATAGCACAGATACGCAGTATTTT; CDR3: CAGQGDSYSTDTQYF
size: .; V: TRBV3-1/TRBV3-2; D: .; J: TRBJ1-3; DNA: TGTGCCAGCAGCCAAGATAACAGAAAAGGGAACACCATATATTTT; CDR3: CASSQDNRKGNTIYF
size: .; V: TRBV6-6; D: TRBD2; J: TRBJ2-7; DNA: TGTGCCAGCAGCCACGGCGGGACTAGCGGACCCTACGAGCAGTACTTC; CDR3: CASSHGGTSGPYEQYF
size: .; V: TRBV4-3; D: TRBD2; J: TRBJ2-1; DNA: TGCGCCAGCAGCCAAGAATCCCGGCCAGCGGGAGCGAATGAGCAGTTCTTC; CDR3: CASSQESRPAGANEQFF
size: .; V: TRBV6-6; D: TRBD2; J: TRBJ2-5; DNA: TGTGCCAGCAGTCCCGGGACTAGCGGGTATCTCCAAGAGACCCAGTACTTC; CDR3: CASSPGTSGYLQETQYF
size: .; V: TRBV28; D: TRBD2; J: TRBJ2-5; DNA: TGTGCCAGTGGACTAGTAGGGCAAGAGACCCAGTACTTC; CDR3: CASGLVGQETQYF
size: .; V: TRBV14; D: .; J: TRBJ1-2; DNA: TGTGCCAGCAGCCAAGAAGCAGGGAGGGGGTATGGCTACACCTTC; CDR3: CASSQEAGRGYGYTF
size: .; V: TRBV6-5; D: .; J: TRBJ2-3; DNA: TGTGCCAGCAGTTACTCGGAGGCAGATACGCAGTATTTT; CDR3: CASSYSEADTQYF
size: .; V: TRBV9; D: .; J: TRBJ2-7; DNA: TGTGCCAGCAGCCCTCGAGATAGCGCGATCCAACGGAGCTCCTACGAGCAGTACTTC; CDR3: CASSPRDSAIQRSSYEQYF